One sample yielded the 23 T cell receptor beta chains listed below, sequenced in a study of blood T cell repertoires in COVID-19. TCRdb keeps only in-frame clones here, not all; method: immunoSEQ multiplex PCR. The sample has hundreds of thousands of clones, 80% to 90% seen once. Material for sequencing was PBMCs or T cells enriched from blood (not recorded which). Receptors were obtained from a woman between 18 and 30 years old who had recovered from COVID-19.

The chain combines TRBV25-1 with TRBJ1-4; the match to TRBD1 covers 9 bases. After removal of 4 bases from V and 6 bases from J, the junction contained 6 bases not matched to a gene. The CDR3 sequence is 15 residues long. Germline V CDR1 and CDR2: MGHDK, SYGVNS. CDR3 in amino acids: CASSGDREGYEKLFF. The CDR3 DNA sequence: TGTGCCAGCAGTGGGGACAGGGAGGGATATGAAAAACTGTTTTTT.

This clone was seen a few times. The chain carries TRBV27 and TRBJ2-4, with D possibly TRBD1 on 6 matching bases. The CDR3 runs to 14 residues. V was clipped by 5 bases and J by 6 bases, with 14 bases between them. Germline V gene sequence: CDR1 MNHEY, CDR2 SMNVEV (reference sequence). The CDR3 is CASSVQGTGNIQYF. The CDR3 bases are TGTGCCAGCAGTGTACAGGGTACTGGAAACATTCAGTACTTC.

The chain carries TRBV19 and TRBJ1-1; the match to TRBD1 covers 7 bases. The V and J ends lost 2 bases and 0 bases, in that order; junction bases with no gene match: 15. From germline, CDR1 is LNHDA and CDR2 SQIVND (reference sequence). CDR3 length: 19 residues. The CDR3, as DNA: TGTGCCAGTAGTATACCATCAGCAGGGGGTTTGTTAATGAACACTGAAGCTTTCTTT. This translates into CASSIPSAGGLLMNTEAFF.

The chain links TRBV3-1 (or the pseudogene TRBV3-2) to TRBJ1-1; D is undetermined. The CDR3 is 12 residues long. From germline, CDR1 is LGHDT and CDR2 YNNKEL (reference sequence). Trimming removed 2 bases at V and 8 bases at J, with 9 bases between. The CDR3 sequence is CASSQLDREAFF. DNA for the CDR3: TGTGCCAGCAGCCAATTAGATCGAGAAGCTTTCTTT.

The chain is built from TRBV21-1 and TRBJ1-2; TRBD1, as called in the table, went unchecked against the DNA. TRBV21-1 has pseudogene status. CDR3 length: 15 amino acids. The CDR3 sequence: CASRCSFRTGYGYTF. CDR3 coding DNA: TGTGCCAGCAGATGCTCCTTCCGGACAGGGTATGGCTACACCTTC.

The CDR3 loop reads CASSTSYEQYF. The CDR3 DNA sequence: TGTGCCAGCAGCACTAGCTACGAGCAGTACTTC. The rearrangement uses TRBV5-6 and TRBJ2-7, with D perhaps TRBD2 (5 bases). Trimming removed 4 bases at V and 3 bases at J, with 5 bases between. The CDR3 is 11 amino acids. Germline CDR1 and CDR2: SGHDT and YYEEEE.

The rearrangement uses TRBV27 and TRBJ1-5, with TRBD1 matching 7 bases. Germline-derived CDR1 and CDR2 are MNHEY and SMNVEV (reference sequence). J lost 7 bases, V lost 4 bases, and 4 bases had no gene match. The length of the CDR3 is 13 residues. CDR3 amino acids: CASSSSGGQPQHF. The CDR3, as DNA: TGTGCCAGCAGTTCTTCAGGGGGGCAGCCCCAGCATTTT.

CDR3 DNA sequence: TGTGCCAGCAGCTCCAGGGGGTCGGGCACTGAAGCTTTCTTT. This encodes CASSSRGSGTEAFF. This chain uses TRBV7-3 with TRBJ1-1; 7 bases agree with TRBD1. The trim removed 4 bases at V and 4 bases at J, leaving 6 bases unmatched. Germline V gene sequence: CDR1 SGHTA, CDR2 FQGTGA. The CDR3 runs to 14 residues.

Only one count was recorded for this clone. This chain connects TRBV27 to TRBJ2-1; the D gene is possibly TRBD2 (5 bases). The CDR3 is 14 amino acids. V lost 0 bases and J lost 2, with 5 bases in between. Looked up from germline, CDR1 is MNHEY and CDR2 is SMNVEV (reference sequence). The CDR3 DNA is TGTGCCAGCAGTTTATCCGGGGCCTACAATGAGCAGTTCTTC. It codes for CASSLSGAYNEQFF.

Details on this clone: The identical CDR3 is also encoded by other nucleotide sequences in the sample. The J gene is TRBJ2-7, the V gene TRBV5-1; TRBD1 matches 7 bases. The CDR3 loop spans 14 amino acids. After removal of 3 bases from V and 2 bases from J, the junction contained 5 bases not matched to a gene. CDR1 is SGHRS, CDR2 YFSETQ, per germline. This CDR3 reads CASSSTGQAYEQYF. CDR3 nucleotides: TGCGCCAGCAGCTCAACAGGACAGGCCTACGAGCAGTACTTC.

V and J are TRBV5-1 and TRBJ2-7, with D perhaps matching TRBD1 (5 bases). The CDR3 covers 16 residues. The germline V gene has CDR1 SGHRS and CDR2 YFSETQ. V lost 3 bases and J lost 4, with 20 bases in between. CDR3 loop: CASSWGLGDEGYEQYF. The CDR3 nucleotides are TGCGCCAGCAGCTGGGGTCTAGGGGATGAAGGGTACGAGCAGTACTTC.

The chain is built from TRBV18 and TRBJ1-2; D is unclear. The V end was cut by 2 bases, the J end by 8 bases, with 12 bases between. The CDR3 is made up of 13 amino acids. Germline V CDR1 and CDR2: KGHSH, LQKENI. The CDR3 DNA reads as TGTGCCAGCTCACCAGCGGCGGGGAGGGGCTACACCTTC. Its translation: CASSPAAGRGYTF.

The gene calls are TRBV10-3 and TRBJ2-6; unclear D gene. Germline V CDR1 and CDR2: ENHRY, SYGVKD. With 8 bases removed from V and 2 bases from J, the gap between germline ends came to 4 bases. The length of the CDR3 is 12 residues. The CDR3 coding sequence is TGTGCCATCCACACTGGGGCCAACGTCCTGACTTTC. This gives the protein CAIHTGANVLTF.

The chain combines TRBV2 with TRBJ2-5; tentatively, D is TRBD1 (5 bases). The CDR3 is made up of 12 amino acids. Trimming shortened V by 6 bases and J by 4 bases, and 9 bases separated the two germline ends. Germline CDR1 reads SNHLY; CDR2 reads FYNNEI. The CDR3 DNA is TGTGCCAGCAGATCCAGGGCAGAGACCCAGTACTTC. This gives the protein CASRSRAETQYF.

The chain links TRBV19 to TRBJ1-5, with 8 bases fitting TRBD1. Germline CDR1 is LNHDA and CDR2 is SQIVND (reference sequence). This CDR3 comprises 17 residues. J gave up 2 bases and V 5 bases, and 11 bases lay outside the gene matches. CDR3 in amino acids: CASSQWGGQGGNQPQHF. The CDR3 nucleotides read TGTGCCAGTAGTCAATGGGGTGGACAGGGAGGCAATCAGCCCCAGCATTTT.

This chain joins TRBV6-4 and TRBJ2-1; 8 bases align to TRBD2. V dropped 8 bases and J dropped 6; count of bases not matched to a gene: 9. This CDR3 has 14 amino acids. Germline assignment: CDR1 MRHNA and CDR2 SNTAGT. This CDR3 is CASGLGGEGNEQFF. CDR3 in DNA: TGTGCCAGCGGTCTCGGGGGGGAAGGCAATGAGCAGTTCTTC.

This chain connects TRBV2 to TRBJ1-5, with D unresolved. The V end lost 4 bases, the J end lost 4 bases, and 11 bases lay between the germline ends. The CDR3 covers 14 residues. The germline V gene encodes CDR1 SNHLY and CDR2 FYNNEI. The CDR3 sequence is CASSGQAPNQPQHF. The CDR3 nucleotides are TGTGCCAGCAGTGGACAAGCTCCAAATCAGCCCCAGCATTTT.

The sample holds one count of this clone. The rearrangement uses TRBV4-2 and TRBJ2-3, with 11 bases identical to TRBD2. Germline CDR1 and CDR2: LGHNA and YNFKEQ. Trimming removed 0 bases from V and 9 bases from J; junction bases left unmatched: 29. This CDR3 has 23 amino acids. The CDR3 sequence: CASSQDSLMGASGGNLPAGTQYF. CDR3 nucleotide sequence: TGTGCCAGCAGCCAAGATTCGTTGATGGGGGCTAGCGGGGGGAACCTCCCGGCGGGCACGCAGTATTTT.

This clone showed up just once. The chain combines TRBV19 with TRBJ2-1, with D perhaps matching TRBD2 (6 bases). The CDR3 has 16 amino acids. V was pared by 0 bases and J by 7 bases, with 16 bases between. CDR1 LNHDA and CDR2 SQIVND come from the germline V gene (reference sequence). CDR3 loop: CASSIDGGAFVNEQFF. CDR3 coding DNA: TGTGCCAGTAGTATAGATGGCGGGGCCTTTGTTAATGAGCAGTTCTTC.

This sequence joins TRBV19 and TRBJ2-1; D is perhaps TRBD1 (6 bases). V lost 6 bases and J lost 4, with 7 bases in between. Germline values: CDR1 LNHDA, CDR2 SQIVND (reference sequence). This CDR3 has 12 residues. DNA of the CDR3: TGTGCCAGTAGACAGGGTTACAATGAGCAGTTCTTC. It yields the protein CASRQGYNEQFF.

CDR3: CASSLWEGQGAAEQYF. The CDR3 DNA reads as TGTGCCAGCAGCTTGTGGGAGGGACAGGGTGCCGCCGAGCAGTACTTC. The chain links TRBV7-6 to TRBJ2-7, with 9 bases identical to TRBD1. Germline V lookup: CDR1 SGHVS, CDR2 FNYEAQ. The CDR3 extends over 16 amino acids. The junction had 12 bases not matched to a gene; V was cut back by 3 bases and J by 6 bases.

The V gene is TRBV24-1, the J gene TRBJ2-2; possible D gene TRBD1, 6 bases. Germline values: CDR1 KGHDR, CDR2 SFDVKD. The V gene lost 3 bases and the J gene lost 0 bases, with 13 bases spanning the gap. The CDR3 contains 17 residues. The CDR3 is CATSDPQGRSNTGELFF. The CDR3 nucleotides are TGTGCCACCAGTGATCCCCAGGGGCGTTCGAACACCGGGGAGCTGTTTTTT.

The chain carries TRBV28 and TRBJ1-2; maybe TRBD1 (5 bases). The V gene's germline CDR1 is MDHEN and CDR2 SYDVKM. Trimming removed 3 bases at V and 4 bases at J, with 6 bases between. The CDR3 has 12 amino acids. CDR3 nucleotide sequence: TGTGCCAGCAGTTTCGGGGGCTATGGCTACACCTTC. Amino acids: CASSFGGYGYTF.